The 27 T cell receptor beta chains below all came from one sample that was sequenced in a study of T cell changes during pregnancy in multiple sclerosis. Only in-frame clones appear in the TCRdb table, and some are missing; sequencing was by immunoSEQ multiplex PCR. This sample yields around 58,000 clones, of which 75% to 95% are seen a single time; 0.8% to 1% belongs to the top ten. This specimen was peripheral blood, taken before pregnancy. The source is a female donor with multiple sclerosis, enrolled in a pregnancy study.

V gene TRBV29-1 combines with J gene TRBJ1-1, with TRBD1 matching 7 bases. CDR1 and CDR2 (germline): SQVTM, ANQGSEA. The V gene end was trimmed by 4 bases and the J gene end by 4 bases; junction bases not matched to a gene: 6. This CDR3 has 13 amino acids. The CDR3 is CSVAQGGGTEAFF. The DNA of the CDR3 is TGCAGCGTTGCCCAGGGGGGCGGCACTGAAGCTTTCTTT. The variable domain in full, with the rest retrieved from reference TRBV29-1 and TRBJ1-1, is SAVISQKPSRDICQRGTSLTIQCQVDSQVTMMFWYRQQPGQSLTLIATANQGSEATYESGFVIDKFPISRPNLTFSTLTVSNMSPEDSSIYLCSVAQGGGTEAFFGQGTRLTVV.

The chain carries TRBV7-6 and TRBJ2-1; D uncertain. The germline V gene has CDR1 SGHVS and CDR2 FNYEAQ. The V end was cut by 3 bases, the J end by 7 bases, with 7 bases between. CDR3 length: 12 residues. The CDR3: CASSFAGNEQFF. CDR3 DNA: TGTGCCAGCAGCTTCGCAGGAAATGAGCAGTTCTTC.

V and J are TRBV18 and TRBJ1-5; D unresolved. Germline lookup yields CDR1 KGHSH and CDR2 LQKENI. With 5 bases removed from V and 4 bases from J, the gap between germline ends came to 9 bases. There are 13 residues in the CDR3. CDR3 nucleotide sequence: TGTGCCAGCTCAGTTAGTCCAAATCAGCCCCAGCATTTT. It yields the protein CASSVSPNQPQHF. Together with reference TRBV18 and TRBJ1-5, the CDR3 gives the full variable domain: NAGVMQNPRHLVRRRGQEARLRCSPMKGHSHVYWYRQLPEEGLKFMVYLQKENIIDESGMPKERFSAEFPKEGPSILRIQQVVRGDSAAYFCASSVSPNQPQHFGDGTRLSIL.

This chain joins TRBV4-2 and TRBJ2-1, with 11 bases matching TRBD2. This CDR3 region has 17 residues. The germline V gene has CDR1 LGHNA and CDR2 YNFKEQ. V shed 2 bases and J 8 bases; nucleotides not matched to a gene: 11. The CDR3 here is CASSQRLAGGMRDEQFF. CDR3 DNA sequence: TGTGCCAGCAGCCAACGATTAGCGGGGGGGATGAGGGATGAGCAGTTCTTC.

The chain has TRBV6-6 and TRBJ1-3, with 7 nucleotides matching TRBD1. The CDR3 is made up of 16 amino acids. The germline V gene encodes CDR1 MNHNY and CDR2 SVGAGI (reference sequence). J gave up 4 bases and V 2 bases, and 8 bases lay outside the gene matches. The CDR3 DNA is TGTGCCAGCAGTTACAAGGGGGCAGGAACGGGAAACACCATATATTTT. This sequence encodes CASSYKGAGTGNTIYF.

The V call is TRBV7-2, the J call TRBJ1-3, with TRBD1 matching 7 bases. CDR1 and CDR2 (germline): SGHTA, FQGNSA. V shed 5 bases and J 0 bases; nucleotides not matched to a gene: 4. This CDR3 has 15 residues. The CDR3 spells CASSRQGNSGNTIYF. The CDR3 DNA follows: TGTGCCAGCAGCAGACAGGGAAACTCTGGAAACACCATATATTTT.

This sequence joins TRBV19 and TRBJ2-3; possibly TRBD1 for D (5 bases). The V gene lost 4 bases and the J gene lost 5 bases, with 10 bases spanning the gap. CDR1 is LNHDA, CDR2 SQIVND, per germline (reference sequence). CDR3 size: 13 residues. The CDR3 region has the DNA TGTGCCAGTAGTAAGGGGCCACTAGATACGCAGTATTTT. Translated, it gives CASSKGPLDTQYF.

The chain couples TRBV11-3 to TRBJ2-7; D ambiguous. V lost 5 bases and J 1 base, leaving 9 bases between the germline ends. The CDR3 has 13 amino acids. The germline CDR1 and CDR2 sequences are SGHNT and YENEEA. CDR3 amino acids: CASSPERSYEQYF. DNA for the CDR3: TGTGCCAGCAGCCCCGAACGGTCCTACGAGCAGTACTTC. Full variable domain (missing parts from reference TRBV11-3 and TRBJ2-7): EAGVVQSPRYKIIEKKQPVAFWCNPISGHNTLYWYLQNLGQGPELLIRYENEEAVDDSQLPKDRFSAERLKGVDSTLKIQPAELGDSAVYLCASSPERSYEQYFGPGTRLTVT.

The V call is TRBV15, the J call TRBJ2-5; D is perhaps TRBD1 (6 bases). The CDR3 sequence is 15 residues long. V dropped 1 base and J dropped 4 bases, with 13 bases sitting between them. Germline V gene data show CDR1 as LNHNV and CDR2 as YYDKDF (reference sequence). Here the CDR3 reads CATSRVGATGETQYF. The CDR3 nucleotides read TGTGCCACCAGCAGAGTGGGGGCCACGGGAGAGACCCAGTACTTC.

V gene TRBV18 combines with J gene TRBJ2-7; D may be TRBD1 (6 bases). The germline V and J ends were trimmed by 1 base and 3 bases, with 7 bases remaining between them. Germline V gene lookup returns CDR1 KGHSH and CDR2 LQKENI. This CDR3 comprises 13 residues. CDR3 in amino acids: CASSPQGGYEQYF. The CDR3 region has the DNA TGTGCCAGCTCACCACAAGGGGGCTACGAGCAGTACTTC.

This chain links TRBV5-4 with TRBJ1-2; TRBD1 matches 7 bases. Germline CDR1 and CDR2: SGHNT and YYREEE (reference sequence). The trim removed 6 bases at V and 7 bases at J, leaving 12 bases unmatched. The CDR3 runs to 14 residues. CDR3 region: CASTTTGPAVGYTF. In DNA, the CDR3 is TGTGCCAGCACCACGACAGGGCCCGCTGTTGGCTACACCTTC.

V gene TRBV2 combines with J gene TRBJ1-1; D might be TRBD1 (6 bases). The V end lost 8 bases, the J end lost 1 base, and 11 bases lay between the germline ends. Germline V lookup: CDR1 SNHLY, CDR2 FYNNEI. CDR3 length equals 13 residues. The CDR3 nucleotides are TGTGCCAGCGATCAGGGGCAGAACACTGAAGCTTTCTTT. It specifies CASDQGQNTEAFF.

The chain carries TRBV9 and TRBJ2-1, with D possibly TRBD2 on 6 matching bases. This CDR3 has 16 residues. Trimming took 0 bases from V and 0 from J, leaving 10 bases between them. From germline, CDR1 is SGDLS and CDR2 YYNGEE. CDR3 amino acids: CASSVAAGSSYNEQFF. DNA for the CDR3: TGTGCCAGCAGCGTAGCGGCGGGGAGCTCCTACAATGAGCAGTTCTTC.

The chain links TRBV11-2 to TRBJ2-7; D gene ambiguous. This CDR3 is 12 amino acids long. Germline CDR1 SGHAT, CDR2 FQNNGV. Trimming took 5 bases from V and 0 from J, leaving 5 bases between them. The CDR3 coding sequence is TGTGCCAGCAGCGAGAGCTCCTACGAGCAGTACTTC. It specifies CASSESSYEQYF.

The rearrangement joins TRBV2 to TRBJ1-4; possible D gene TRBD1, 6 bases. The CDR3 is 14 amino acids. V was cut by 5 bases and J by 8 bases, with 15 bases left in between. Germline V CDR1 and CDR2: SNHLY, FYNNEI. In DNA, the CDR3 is TGTGCCAGCAGTTTTCGGACAGTTCGGGAAAAACTGTTTTTT. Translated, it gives CASSFRTVREKLFF.

In nucleotides, the CDR3 is TGTGCCAGCTCACTAGACAGGGAAGAGACCCAGTACTTC. It codes for CASSLDREETQYF. This chain links TRBV18 with TRBJ2-5; TRBD1 matches at 7 bases. There are 13 residues in the CDR3. Per germline, CDR1 KGHSH and CDR2 LQKENI. V gave up 4 bases and J gave up 3 bases; unmatched junction bases: 2.

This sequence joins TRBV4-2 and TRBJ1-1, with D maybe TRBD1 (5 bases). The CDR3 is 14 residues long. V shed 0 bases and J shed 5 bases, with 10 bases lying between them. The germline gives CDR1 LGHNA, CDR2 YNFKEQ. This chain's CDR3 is CASSQDVQGTEAFF. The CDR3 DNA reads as TGTGCCAGCAGCCAAGATGTCCAGGGAACTGAAGCTTTCTTT.

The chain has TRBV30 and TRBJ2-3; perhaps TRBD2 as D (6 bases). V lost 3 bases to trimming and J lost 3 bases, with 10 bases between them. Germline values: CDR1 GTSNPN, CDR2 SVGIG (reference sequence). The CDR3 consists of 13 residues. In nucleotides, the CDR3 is TGTGCCTGGAGGGGGGGTGCGACAGATACGCAGTATTTT. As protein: CAWRGGATDTQYF.

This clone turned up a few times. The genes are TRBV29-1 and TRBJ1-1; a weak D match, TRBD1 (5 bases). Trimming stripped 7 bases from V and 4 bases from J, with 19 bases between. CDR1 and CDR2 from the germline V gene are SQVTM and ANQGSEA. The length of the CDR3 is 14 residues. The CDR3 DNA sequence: TGCAGCGCCGGATGGGGCAGGTCGAGCACTGAAGCTTTCTTT. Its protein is CSAGWGRSSTEAFF.

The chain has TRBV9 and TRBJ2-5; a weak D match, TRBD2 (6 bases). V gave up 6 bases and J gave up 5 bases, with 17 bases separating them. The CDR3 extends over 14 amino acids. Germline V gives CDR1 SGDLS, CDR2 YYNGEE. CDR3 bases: TGTGCCAGCACCCCGGGACTCCCCGGGGAGACCCAGTACTTC. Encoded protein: CASTPGLPGETQYF. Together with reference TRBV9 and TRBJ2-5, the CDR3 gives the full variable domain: DSGVTQTPKHLITATGQRVTLRCSPRSGDLSVYWYQQSLDQGLQFLIQYYNGEERAKGNILERFSAQQFPDLHSELNLSSLELGDSALYFCASTPGLPGETQYFGPGTRLLVL.

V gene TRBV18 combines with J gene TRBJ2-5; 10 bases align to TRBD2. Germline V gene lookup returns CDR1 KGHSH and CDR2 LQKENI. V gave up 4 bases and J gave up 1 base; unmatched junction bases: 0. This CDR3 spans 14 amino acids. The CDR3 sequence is CASSRTSGQETQYF. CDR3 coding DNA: TGTGCCAGCTCACGGACTAGCGGCCAAGAGACCCAGTACTTC.

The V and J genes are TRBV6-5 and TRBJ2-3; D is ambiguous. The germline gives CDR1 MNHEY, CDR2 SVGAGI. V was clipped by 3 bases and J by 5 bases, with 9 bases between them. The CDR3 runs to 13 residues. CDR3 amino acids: CASSYGSGDTQYF. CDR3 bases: TGTGCCAGCAGTTATGGTTCCGGAGATACGCAGTATTTT.

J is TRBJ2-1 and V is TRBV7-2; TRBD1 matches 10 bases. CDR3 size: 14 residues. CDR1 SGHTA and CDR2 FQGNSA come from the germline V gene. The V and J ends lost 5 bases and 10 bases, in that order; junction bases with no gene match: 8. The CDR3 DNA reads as TGTGCCAGCAGCCCCGGACAGGGGGAGGGGGAGCAGTTCTTC. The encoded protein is CASSPGQGEGEQFF. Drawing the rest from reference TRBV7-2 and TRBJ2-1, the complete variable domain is GAGVSQSPSNKVTEKGKDVELRCDPISGHTALYWYRQSLGQGLEFLIYFQGNSAPDKSGLPSDRFSAERTGGSVSTLTIQRTQQEDSAVYLCASSPGQGEGEQFFGPGTRLTVL.

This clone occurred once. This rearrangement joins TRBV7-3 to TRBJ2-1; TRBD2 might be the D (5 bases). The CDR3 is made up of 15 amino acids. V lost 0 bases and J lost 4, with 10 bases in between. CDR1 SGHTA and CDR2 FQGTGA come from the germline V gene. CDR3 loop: CASSLTWSGYNEQFF. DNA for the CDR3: TGTGCCAGCAGCTTAACTTGGTCGGGGTACAATGAGCAGTTCTTC. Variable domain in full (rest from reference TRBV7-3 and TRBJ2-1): GAGVSQTPSNKVTEKGKYVELRCDPISGHTALYWYRQSLGQGPEFLIYFQGTGAADDSGLPNDRFFAVRPEGSVSTLKIQRTERGDSAVYLCASSLTWSGYNEQFFGPGTRLTVL.

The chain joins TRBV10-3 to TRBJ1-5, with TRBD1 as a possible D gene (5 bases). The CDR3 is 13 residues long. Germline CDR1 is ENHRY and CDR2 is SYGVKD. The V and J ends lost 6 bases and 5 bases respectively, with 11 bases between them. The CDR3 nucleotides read TGTGCCATCAGGGGGGGGGATTATCAGCCCCAGCATTTT. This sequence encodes CAIRGGDYQPQHF.

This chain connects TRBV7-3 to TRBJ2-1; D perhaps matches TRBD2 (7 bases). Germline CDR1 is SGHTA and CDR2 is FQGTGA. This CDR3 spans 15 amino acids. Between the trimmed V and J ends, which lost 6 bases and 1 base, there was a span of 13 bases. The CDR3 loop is CASRLGGGSYNEQFF. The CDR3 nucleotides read TGTGCCAGCAGGTTAGGGGGGGGGTCCTACAATGAGCAGTTCTTC.

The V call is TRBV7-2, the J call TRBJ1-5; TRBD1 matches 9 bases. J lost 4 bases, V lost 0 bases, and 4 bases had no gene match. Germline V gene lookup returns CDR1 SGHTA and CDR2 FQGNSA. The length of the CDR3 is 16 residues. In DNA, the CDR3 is TGTGCCAGCAGCTTAGCGGCGGGGACAGGGAATCAGCCCCAGCATTTT. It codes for CASSLAAGTGNQPQHF. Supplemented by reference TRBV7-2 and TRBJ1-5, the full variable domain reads GAGVSQSPSNKVTEKGKDVELRCDPISGHTALYWYRQSLGQGLEFLIYFQGNSAPDKSGLPSDRFSAERTGGSVSTLTIQRTQQEDSAVYLCASSLAAGTGNQPQHFGDGTRLSIL.